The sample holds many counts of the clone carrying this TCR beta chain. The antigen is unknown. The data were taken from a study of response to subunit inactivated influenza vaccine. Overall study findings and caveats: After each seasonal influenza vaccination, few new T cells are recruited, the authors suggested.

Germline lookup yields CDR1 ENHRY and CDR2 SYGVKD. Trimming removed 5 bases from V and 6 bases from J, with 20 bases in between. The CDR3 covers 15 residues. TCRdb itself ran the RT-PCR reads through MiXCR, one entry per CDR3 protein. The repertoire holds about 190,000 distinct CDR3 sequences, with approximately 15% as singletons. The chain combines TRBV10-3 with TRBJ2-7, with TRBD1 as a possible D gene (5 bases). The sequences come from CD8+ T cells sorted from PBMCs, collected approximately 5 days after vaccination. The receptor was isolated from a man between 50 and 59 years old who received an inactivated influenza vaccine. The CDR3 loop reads CAISQVLAGRSEQYF. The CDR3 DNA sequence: TGTGCCATCAGTCAAGTTTTGGCAGGGCGGTCCGAGCAGTACTTC.